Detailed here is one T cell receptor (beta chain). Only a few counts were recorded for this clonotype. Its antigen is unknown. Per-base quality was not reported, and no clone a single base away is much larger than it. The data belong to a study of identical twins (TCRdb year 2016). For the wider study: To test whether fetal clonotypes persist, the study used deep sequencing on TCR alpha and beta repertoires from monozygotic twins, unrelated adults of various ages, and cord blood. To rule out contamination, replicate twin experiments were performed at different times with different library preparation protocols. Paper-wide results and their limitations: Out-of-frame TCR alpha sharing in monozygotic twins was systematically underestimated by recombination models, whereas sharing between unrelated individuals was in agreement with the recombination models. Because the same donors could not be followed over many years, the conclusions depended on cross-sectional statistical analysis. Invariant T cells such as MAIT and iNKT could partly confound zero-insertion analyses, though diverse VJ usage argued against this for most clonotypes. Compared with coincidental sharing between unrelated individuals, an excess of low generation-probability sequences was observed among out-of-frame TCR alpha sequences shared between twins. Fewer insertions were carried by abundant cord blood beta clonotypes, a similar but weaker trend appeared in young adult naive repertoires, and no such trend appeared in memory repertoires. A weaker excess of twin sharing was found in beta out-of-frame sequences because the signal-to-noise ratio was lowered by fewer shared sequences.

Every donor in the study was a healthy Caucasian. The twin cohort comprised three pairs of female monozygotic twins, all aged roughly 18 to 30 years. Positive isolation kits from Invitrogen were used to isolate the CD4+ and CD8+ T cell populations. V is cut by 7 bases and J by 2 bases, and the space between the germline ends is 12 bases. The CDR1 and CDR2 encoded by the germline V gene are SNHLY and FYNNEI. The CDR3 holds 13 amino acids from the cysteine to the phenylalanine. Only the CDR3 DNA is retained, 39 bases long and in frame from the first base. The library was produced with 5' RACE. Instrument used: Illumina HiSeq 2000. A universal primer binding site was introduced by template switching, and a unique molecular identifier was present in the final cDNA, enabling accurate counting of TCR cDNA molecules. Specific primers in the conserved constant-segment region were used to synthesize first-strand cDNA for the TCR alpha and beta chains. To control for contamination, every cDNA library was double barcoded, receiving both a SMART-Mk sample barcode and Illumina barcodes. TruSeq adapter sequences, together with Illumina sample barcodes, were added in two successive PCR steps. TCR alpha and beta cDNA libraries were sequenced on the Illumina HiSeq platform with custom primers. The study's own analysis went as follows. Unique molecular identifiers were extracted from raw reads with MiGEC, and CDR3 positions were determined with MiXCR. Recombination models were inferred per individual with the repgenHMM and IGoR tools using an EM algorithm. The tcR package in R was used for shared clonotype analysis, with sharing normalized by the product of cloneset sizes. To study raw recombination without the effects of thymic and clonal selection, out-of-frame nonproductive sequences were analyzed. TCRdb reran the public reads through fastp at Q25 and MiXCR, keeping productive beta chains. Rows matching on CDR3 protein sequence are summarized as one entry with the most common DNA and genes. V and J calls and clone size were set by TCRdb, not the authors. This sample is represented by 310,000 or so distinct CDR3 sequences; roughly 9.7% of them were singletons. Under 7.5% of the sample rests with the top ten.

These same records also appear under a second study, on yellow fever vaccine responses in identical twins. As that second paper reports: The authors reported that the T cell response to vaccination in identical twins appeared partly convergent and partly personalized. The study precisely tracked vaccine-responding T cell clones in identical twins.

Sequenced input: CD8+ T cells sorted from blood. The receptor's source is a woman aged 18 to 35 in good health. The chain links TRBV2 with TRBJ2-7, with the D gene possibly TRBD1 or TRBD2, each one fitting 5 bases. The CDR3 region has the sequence CASTGGGTYEQYF. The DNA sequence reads TGTGCCAGCACGGGTGGGGGAACCTACGAGCAGTACTTC.